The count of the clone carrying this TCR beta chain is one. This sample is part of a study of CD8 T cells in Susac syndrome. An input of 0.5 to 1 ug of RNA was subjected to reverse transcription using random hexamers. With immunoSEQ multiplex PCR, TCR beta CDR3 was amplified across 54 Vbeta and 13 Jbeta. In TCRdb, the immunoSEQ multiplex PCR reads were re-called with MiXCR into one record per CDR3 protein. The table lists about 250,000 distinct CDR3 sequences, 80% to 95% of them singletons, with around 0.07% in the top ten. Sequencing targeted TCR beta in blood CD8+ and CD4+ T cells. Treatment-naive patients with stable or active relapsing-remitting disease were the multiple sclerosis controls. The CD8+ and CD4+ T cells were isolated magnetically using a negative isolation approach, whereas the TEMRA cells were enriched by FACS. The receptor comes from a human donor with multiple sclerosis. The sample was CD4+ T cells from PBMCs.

CDR3 sequence: CSVGAYTEAFF. CDR3 DNA sequence: TGCAGCGTTGGAGCATATACTGAAGCTTTCTTT. V usage is TRBV29-1 and J usage is TRBJ1-1, with D unresolved. V was shortened by 4 bases and J by 5 bases, with 8 bases between the two germline ends. CDR3 length: 11 amino acids. Germline V gene data show CDR1 as SQVTM and CDR2 as ANQGSEA.